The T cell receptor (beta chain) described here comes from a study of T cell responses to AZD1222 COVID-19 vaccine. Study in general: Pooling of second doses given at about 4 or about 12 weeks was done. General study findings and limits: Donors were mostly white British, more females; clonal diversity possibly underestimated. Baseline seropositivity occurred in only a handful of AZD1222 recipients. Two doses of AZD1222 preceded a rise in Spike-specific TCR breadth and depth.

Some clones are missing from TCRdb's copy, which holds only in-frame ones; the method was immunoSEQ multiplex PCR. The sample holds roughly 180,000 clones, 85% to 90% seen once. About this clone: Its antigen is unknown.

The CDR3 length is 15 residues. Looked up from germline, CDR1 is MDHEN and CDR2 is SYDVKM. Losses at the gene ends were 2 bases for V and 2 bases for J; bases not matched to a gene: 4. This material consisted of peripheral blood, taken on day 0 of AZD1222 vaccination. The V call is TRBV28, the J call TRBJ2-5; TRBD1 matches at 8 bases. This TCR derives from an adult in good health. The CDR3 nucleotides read TGTGCCAGCAGTTTAGCAGGGGGCAGGCAAGAGACCCAGTACTTC. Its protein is CASSLAGGRQETQYF.